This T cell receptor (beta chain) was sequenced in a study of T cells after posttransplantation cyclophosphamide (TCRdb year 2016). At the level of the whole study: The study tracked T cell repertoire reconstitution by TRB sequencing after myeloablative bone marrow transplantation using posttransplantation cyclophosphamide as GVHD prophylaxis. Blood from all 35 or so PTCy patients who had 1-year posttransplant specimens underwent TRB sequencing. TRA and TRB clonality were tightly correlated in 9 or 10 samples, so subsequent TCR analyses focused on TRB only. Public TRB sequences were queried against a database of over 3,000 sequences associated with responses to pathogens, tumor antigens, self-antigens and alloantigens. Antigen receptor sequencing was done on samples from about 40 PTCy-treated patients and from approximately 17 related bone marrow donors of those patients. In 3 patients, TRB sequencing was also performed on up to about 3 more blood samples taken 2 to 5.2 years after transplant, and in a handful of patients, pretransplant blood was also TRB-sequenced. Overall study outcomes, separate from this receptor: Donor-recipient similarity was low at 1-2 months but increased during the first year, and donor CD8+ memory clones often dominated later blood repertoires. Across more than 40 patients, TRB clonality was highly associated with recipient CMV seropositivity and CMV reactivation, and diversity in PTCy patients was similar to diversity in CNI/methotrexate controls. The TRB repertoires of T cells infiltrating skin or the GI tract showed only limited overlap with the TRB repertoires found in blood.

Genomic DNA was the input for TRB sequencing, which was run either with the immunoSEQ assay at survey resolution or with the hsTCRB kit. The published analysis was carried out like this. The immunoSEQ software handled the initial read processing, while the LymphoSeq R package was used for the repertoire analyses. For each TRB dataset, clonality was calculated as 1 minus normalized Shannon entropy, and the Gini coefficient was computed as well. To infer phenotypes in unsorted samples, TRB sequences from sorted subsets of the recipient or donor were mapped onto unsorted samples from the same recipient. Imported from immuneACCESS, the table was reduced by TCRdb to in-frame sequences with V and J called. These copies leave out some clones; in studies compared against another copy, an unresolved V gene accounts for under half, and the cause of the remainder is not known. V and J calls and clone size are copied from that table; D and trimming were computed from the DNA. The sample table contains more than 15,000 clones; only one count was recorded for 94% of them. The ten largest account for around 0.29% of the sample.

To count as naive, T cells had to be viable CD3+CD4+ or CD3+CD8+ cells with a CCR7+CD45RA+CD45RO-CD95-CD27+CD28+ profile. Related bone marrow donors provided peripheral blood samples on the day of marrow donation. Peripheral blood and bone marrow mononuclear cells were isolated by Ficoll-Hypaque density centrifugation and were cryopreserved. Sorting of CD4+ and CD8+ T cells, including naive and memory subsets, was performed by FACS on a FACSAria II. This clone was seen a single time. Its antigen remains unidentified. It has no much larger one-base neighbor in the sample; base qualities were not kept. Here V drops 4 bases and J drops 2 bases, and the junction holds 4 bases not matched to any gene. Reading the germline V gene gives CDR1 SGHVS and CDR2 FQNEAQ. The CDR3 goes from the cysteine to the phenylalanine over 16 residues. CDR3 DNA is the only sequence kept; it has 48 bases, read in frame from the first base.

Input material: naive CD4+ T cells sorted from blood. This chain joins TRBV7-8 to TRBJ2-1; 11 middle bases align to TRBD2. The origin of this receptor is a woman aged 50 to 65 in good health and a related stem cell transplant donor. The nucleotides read TGTGCCAGCAGCTCCCCGGGACTAGCGGCCTACAATGAGCAGTTCTTC. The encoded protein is CASSSPGLAAYNEQFF.